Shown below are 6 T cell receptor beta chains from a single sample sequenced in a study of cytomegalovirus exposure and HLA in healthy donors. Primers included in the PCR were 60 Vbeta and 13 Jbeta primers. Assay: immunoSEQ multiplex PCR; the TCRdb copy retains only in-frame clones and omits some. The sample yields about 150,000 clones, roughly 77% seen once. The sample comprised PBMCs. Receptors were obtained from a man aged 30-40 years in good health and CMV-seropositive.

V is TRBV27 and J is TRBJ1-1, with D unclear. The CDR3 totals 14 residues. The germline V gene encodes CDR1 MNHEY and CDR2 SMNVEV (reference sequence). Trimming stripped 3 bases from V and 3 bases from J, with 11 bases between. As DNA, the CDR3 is TGTGCCAGCAGTTTTTCCGCCCGGGACACTGAAGCTTTCTTT. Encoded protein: CASSFSARDTEAFF.

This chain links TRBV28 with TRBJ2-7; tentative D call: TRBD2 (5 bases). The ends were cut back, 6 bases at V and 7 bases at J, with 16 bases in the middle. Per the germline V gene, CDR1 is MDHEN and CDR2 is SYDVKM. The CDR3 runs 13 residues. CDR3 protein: CASSIAPSGEQYF. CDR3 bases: TGTGCCAGCAGCATAGCTCCATCGGGGGAGCAGTACTTC.

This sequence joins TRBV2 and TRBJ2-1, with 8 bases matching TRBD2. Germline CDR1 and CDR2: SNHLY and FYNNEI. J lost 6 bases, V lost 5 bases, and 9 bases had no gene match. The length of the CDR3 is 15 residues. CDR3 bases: TGTGCCAGCAGTACCGGGACTAGGGTAGGCAATGAGCAGTTCTTC. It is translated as CASSTGTRVGNEQFF.

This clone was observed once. The CDR3 nucleotides read TGTGCCAGCAGCTTTACCGCGGAAGCGGCTTTCTTT. Translated, it gives CASSFTAEAAFF. The J gene is TRBJ1-1, the V gene TRBV5-6; D unclear. With 2 bases removed from V and 11 bases from J, the gap between germline ends came to 13 bases. CDR3 size: 12 residues. The V gene's germline CDR1 is SGHDT and CDR2 YYEEEE.

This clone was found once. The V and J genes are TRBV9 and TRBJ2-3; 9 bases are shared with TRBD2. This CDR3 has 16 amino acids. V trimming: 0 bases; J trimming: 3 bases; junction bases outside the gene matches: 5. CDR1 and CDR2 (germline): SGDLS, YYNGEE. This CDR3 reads CASSVAGSGGTDTQYF. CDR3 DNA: TGTGCCAGCAGCGTAGCGGGTAGCGGGGGAACAGATACGCAGTATTTT.

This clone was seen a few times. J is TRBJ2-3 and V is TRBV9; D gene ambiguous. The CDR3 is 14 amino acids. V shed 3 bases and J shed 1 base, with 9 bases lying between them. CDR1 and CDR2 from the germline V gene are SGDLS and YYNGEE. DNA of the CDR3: TGTGCCAGCAGCGGGCAGGTTCGCACAGATACGCAGTATTTT. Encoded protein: CASSGQVRTDTQYF. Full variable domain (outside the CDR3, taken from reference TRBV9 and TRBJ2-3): DSGVTQTPKHLITATGQRVTLRCSPRSGDLSVYWYQQSLDQGLQFLIQYYNGEERAKGNILERFSAQQFPDLHSELNLSSLELGDSALYFCASSGQVRTDTQYFGPGTRLTVL.